A selection of T cell receptor beta chains follows, all from one sample in a study of cytomegalovirus exposure and HLA in healthy donors. The table came from immunoSEQ multiplex PCR; TCRdb's copy has only in-frame clones and leaves some out. The table includes about 93,000 clones, more than 55% detected once. The material sequenced was PBMCs. The receptors stem from a boy aged 5-17 years in good health and CMV-seropositive. CDR3s include the opening cysteine and the closing phenylalanine or tryptophan. A D gene is named only where the DNA matches it firmly. Clone size, where shown, is once, few, many, or a class for clones that have expanded.

v_call,d_call,j_call,clone_size,cdr3_length,cdr3_nt,cdr3_aa
TRBV30,.,TRBJ1-1,.,14,TGTGCCTGGAGTGTAGGCTCCGGGGTCACTGAAGCCTTCTTT,CAWSVGSGVTEAFF
TRBV6-5,.,TRBJ1-5,.,12,TGTGCCAGCAGTCCGGGAGGTCAGCCCCAGCATTTT,CASSPGGQPQHF
TRBV7-3,.,TRBJ2-1,.,18,TGTGCCAGCAGCTCAGAGAGGGGGTCACTCAGGGTCGACCATGAGCAGTTCTTC,CASSSERGSLRVDHEQFF
TRBV19,.,TRBJ1-1,few,13,TGTGCCAGTAGTATGTCAGGGATCCCCGGAGCTTTCTTT,CASSMSGIPGAFF
TRBV19,.,TRBJ1-1,.,15,TGTGCCAGTAGTAGTAGCTTTTCCCTGAACACTGAAGCTTTCTTT,CASSSSFSLNTEAFF
TRBV12-5,.,TRBJ2-7,few,17,TGTGCTAGTGGTTTGGACCTAACTTTGGGACATCTCTACGAGCAGTACTTC,CASGLDLTLGHLYEQYF
TRBV5-1,TRBD2,TRBJ2-1,.,17,TGCGCCAGCAGCGCTGGACTAGCGGTAAAGCTCTACAATGAGCAGTTCTTC,CASSAGLAVKLYNEQFF
TRBV6-1,.,TRBJ1-5,few,13,TGTGCCAGCAGTCAGGAGGGGAATCAGCCCCAGCATTTT,CASSQEGNQPQHF
TRBV29-1,TRBD1,TRBJ1-3,.,13,TGCAGCGTTGCCAGGGGGCCTGGAAACACCATATATTTT,CSVARGPGNTIYF
TRBV5-4,.,TRBJ2-2,once,16,TGTGCCAGCAGCTACGTCAGGGGAGGGGGCACCGGGGAGCTGTTTTTT,CASSYVRGGGTGELFF
TRBV14,.,TRBJ2-7,.,15,TGTGCCAGCAGCCCCCTGACGGCAGGGGTTGGCGAGCAGTACTTC,CASSPLTAGVGEQYF
TRBV6-1,.,TRBJ1-6,.,14,TGTGCCAGCAGTGAAGCGGGGGGATGGTCACCCCTCCACTTT,CASSEAGGWSPLHF
TRBV7-2,.,TRBJ2-1,few,15,TGTGCCAGCAGCTTAGACCCTAGTTCTCTCAATGAGCAGTTCTTC,CASSLDPSSLNEQFF
TRBV6-1,.,TRBJ1-2,.,13,TGTGCCAGCAGTGATGGGGGGATAAGTGGCTACACCTTC,CASSDGGISGYTF
TRBV6-5,.,TRBJ2-2,once,12,TGTGCCAGCAGAGGGGTTACCGGGGAGCTGTTTTTT,CASRGVTGELFF
TRBV4-1,.,TRBJ1-5,.,8,TGCGCCAGCATTAACGGGGGTTTT,CASINGGF
TRBV19,.,TRBJ1-5,.,15,TGTGCCAGTAGTGGGTCCACTGTGCGGAATCAGCCCCAGCATTTT,CASSGSTVRNQPQHF
TRBV29-1,.,TRBJ2-1,.,16,TGCAGCGTAATCCTACTAGACGGGGGAATCTACGATGAGCAGTTCTTC,CSVILLDGGIYDEQFF
TRBV6-5,.,TRBJ2-1,.,15,TGTGCCAGCAGTTACTGGCAAAGCTCCTACAATGAGCAGTTCTTC,CASSYWQSSYNEQFF
TRBV18,TRBD1,TRBJ1-4,few,14,TGTGCCAGCTCATCCGGGACAGGGAATGAAAAACTGTTTTTT,CASSSGTGNEKLFF
TRBV4-3,TRBD2,TRBJ2-7,.,13,TGCGCCAGCAGCCAAGGAGCGGGGTACGAGCAGTACTTC,CASSQGAGYEQYF
TRBV9,.,TRBJ1-1,.,15,TGTGCCAGCAGCGTAGAAACGGGAATGAACACTGAAGCTTTCTTT,CASSVETGMNTEAFF
TRBV10-1,TRBD1,TRBJ1-2,.,14,TGCGCCAGCAACCCCGGACAGGGGGATGGTGGCTACACCTTC,CASNPGQGDGGYTF
TRBV9,.,TRBJ2-3,.,17,TGTGCCAGCAGCGTAGGTTTGTCACCGGGGAGCACAGATACGCAGTATTTT,CASSVGLSPGSTDTQYF
TRBV7-3,TRBD1,TRBJ2-2,.,16,TGTGCCAGCAGCTTAACACCAGGGGGCGCCCCCGGGGAGCTGTTTTTT,CASSLTPGGAPGELFF
TRBV7-9,.,TRBJ2-2,.,13,TGTGCCAGCAGCTTATATGCGGGCGGGGAGCTGTTTTTT,CASSLYAGGELFF
TRBV7-8,.,TRBJ1-1,.,15,TGTGCCAGCAGCTTAGTTTCTCAGGGCCGGACTGAAGCTTTCTTT,CASSLVSQGRTEAFF
TRBV6-5,.,TRBJ2-7,few,12,TGTGCCAGCAGGACAAGTAGCTACGAGCAGTACTTC,CASRTSSYEQYF
TRBV27,.,TRBJ1-1,.,11,TGTGCCAGCAGCTCCAGTACTGAAGCTTTCTTT,CASSSSTEAFF
TRBV5-1,.,TRBJ2-3,.,16,TGCGCCAGCAGCTTGGCTTGGACAGAGAGCACAGATACGCAGTATTTT,CASSLAWTESTDTQYF
TRBV5-4,.,TRBJ2-7,few,14,TGTGCCAGCAGCTCCGGACTACCTCTCGGCGAGCAGTACTTC,CASSSGLPLGEQYF